Reported below is one T cell receptor beta chain. The antigen remains undetermined. This entry comes from a study of T cell repertoires in cytomegalovirus infection. Study-level background: Selected CMV epitopes included recently identified HLA-C-restricted ones as well as well-studied HLA-B-restricted ones. Public TCR beta signatures marked donors with CMV infection and the matching HLA. Study conclusions and caveats: Adding up the frequency of public TCR beta families identified people who carried CMV plus the relevant HLA.

The V segment lost 8 bases and the J segment 4 bases; nucleotides outside the gene matches: 7. There are 14 residues in the CDR3. Germline CDR1 reads ENHRY; CDR2 reads SYGVKD. TCRdb re-called the reads through MiXCR, storing one row per CDR3 protein. The data hold about 110,000 distinct CDR3 sequences, with about 30% observed a single time. This chain uses TRBV10-3 with TRBJ1-5, with TRBD1 identical over 8 bases. The starting material was CD8+ T cells from cultured PBMCs, obtained from culture after CMV antigen stimulation. The clonotype comes from a human donor in good health (CMV status not recorded). Some clones in this sample may be carry-over from other donors' samples. The CDR3 coding sequence is TGTGCCATCTGGACAGGGTCATCGAATCAGCCCCAGCATTTT. Translated: CAIWTGSSNQPQHF.